The clone carrying this TCR beta chain was counted ten times or more. What it recognizes is unknown. Trimming cost V 11 bases and J 6 bases, with 7 bases left between them. Looked up from germline, CDR1 is SNHLY and CDR2 is FYNNEI. The CDR3 totals 10 residues. Molecular barcoded adaptors covering alpha/delta and beta/gamma chains were used on around 400 ng RNA. From the reads, TCRdb called clonotypes with MiXCR, one entry per CDR3 protein. The repertoire includes about 93,000 distinct CDR3 sequences, about a fifth of them detected once, and roughly 10% sits in the top ten. The sample originates from a study of read filtering for tumor transcriptome and immune sequencing. Study-wide results and caveats: The sorted CD138-negative fraction was a mixed bone marrow immune population, not purified T cells.

The chain uses TRBV2 and TRBJ2-2; D unclear. The sequence came from a donor at least 40 years old with multiple myeloma. The sequencing input was a population of CD138-negative cells sorted from bone marrow. The CDR3 sequence is CAVRAGELFF. CDR3 nucleotides: TGTGCCGTTCGGGCCGGGGAGCTGTTTTTT.